This TCR beta chain is drawn from a study of T cell responses to AZD1222 COVID-19 vaccine (dated by TCRdb to the early 2020s). At the level of the whole study: A total of 233 trial participants underwent TCR sequencing, of whom 207 received two doses of AZD1222 and 26 received two doses of the MenACWY control vaccine. Trial participants were enrolled by age into subgroups of 18-55, 56-69 and 70-plus years, and around 140, 26 and 57 TCR-sequenced participants, respectively, were included in these subgroups. What the authors observed across the whole study: Reportedly, almost half of the unique spike-specific TCRs recognized epitopes lying outside the regions that are mutated in the B.1.351 and B.1.1.7 variants. Because no samples from the day 14 peak response were available, repertoires could be characterized only after the peak T cell response. Conclusions about previously exposed vaccinees are limited, since just a handful of AZD1222 recipients were seropositive for SARS-CoV-2 at baseline. A significant rise in spike-specific TCR breadth and depth was observed after two AZD1222 doses relative to day 0 and relative to MenACWY recipients. The whole spike protein was spanned by vaccine-associated CD4 TCRs, and dominant responses were seen in regions 160-218 and 743-854. Participants were mostly white British and included more females than males, and it was suggested by the authors that clonal diversity may have been underestimated. The 56-69-year group was small, and its depth increase did not reach significance, likely because of low power.

CDR1 and CDR2 are read off the germline V gene as ENHRY and SYGVKD. V was cut back by 0 bases and J by 1 base, leaving a gap of 9 bases between them. The CDR3, cysteine through phenylalanine, is 15 amino acids long. The DNA shown is the 45-base CDR3, in frame from base 1. The time point label on this specimen signifies: about 28 days (+/-7) after the second vaccine dose. AZD1222 recipients given second doses at about 4 weeks or at about 12 weeks were pooled, since spike-specific TCR depth and breadth were not found to differ between the two schedules. Samples from vaccinated people were obtained from the UK trials COV001 and COV002, which included a single-blind randomized controlled phase 2/3 trial of AZD1222 (ChAdOx1 nCoV-19) in healthy adults. Trial participant PBMC samples were collected at day 0 and day 28 after the second dose for TCRbeta chain sequencing. As to this clone: Its antigen remains unidentified. No base-level quality is on record; no much larger clone is a single base apart.

The CDR3 regions of human TCRbeta chains were subjected to immunosequencing. Per the authors' processing: Repertoire TCRs were checked for matches against a reference library of SARS-CoV-2-specific TCRs that had been generated using the MIRA antigen-specificity platform. Breadth was defined as the fraction of unique TCRs that were SARS-CoV-2-associated, and depth was defined as the fraction of total T cells that were SARS-CoV-2-associated. Using the MIRA data, each spike-specific TCR was mapped to the spike region that the TCR reacts to and placed in a CD4 or CD8 class. Log10-transformed breadth and depth values were compared by one-way ANOVA with Sidak's multiple comparisons tests. TCRdb obtained this table from immuneACCESS and retained in-frame rearrangements with V and J assigned. These tables miss some clones; where compared with another copy, unresolved V genes account for less than half of the shortfall, and the remainder is unexplained. That table supplies the V and J calls and clone size; D and trimming were determined from the DNA. This sample holds 95,000 to 150,000 clones; around 86% were observed only once. The ten largest clones take up around 3% of the sample.

The sequence was obtained from an adult who received the AZD1222 COVID-19 vaccine. The sample consisted of peripheral blood, taken 28 days after the second AZD1222 dose. The sequence is built from TRBV10-3 and TRBJ1-2; the D gene remains uncertain. The CDR3 reads CAISESGRSNYGYTF. The DNA is TGTGCCATCAGTGAGTCAGGGAGGAGTAACTATGGCTACACCTTC.